This TCR beta chain was profiled in a study of T cell responses to AZD1222 COVID-19 vaccine. Overall study results and limits: Mostly white British, mostly female donors; authors suggested clonal diversity may be underestimated. Increases in Spike-specific TCR breadth and depth were seen after two AZD1222 doses. Sampling that yielded the repertoires occurred only after the peak T cell response. Epitopes outside B.1.351 and B.1.1.7 mutated regions reportedly drew nearly half of spike TCRs.

V shed 4 bases, J shed 3 bases, and the junction held 3 bases outside the gene matches. The CDR3 extends over 15 amino acids. Germline CDR1 LGHDT, CDR2 YNNKEL (reference sequence). Details on this clone: Its matching antigen is unknown.

The repertoire was sequenced with immunoSEQ multiplex PCR; TCRdb's copy has only in-frame clones and lacks some. This sample has approximately 110,000 clones, with around nine tenths found just once. The chain recombines TRBV3-1 (or the pseudogene TRBV3-2) with TRBJ1-5; 10 bases align to TRBD1. The clonotype was recovered from an adult in good health. Source: peripheral blood, taken on day 0 of AZD1222 vaccination. The CDR3 region is CASSLRQGANQPQHF. CDR3 nucleotides: TGTGCCAGCAGCCTCCGACAGGGGGCCAATCAGCCCCAGCATTTT.